The sample holds many counts of the clone carrying this T cell receptor (beta chain). The antigen remains undetermined. TCRdb recomputed clones from the PCR reads via MiXCR. The repertoire has about 40,000 clones, about 17% of them found once; the top ten carry 3.8%. Before thyroid surgery, none of the patients had received any treatment. These data belong to a study of metastatic and nonmetastatic thyroid tumors. About the study: For malignant and benign thyroid patients, tumor or nodule tissue and blood were the sources whose repertoires were compared. Broader study findings: Reported TCR beta diversity, measured in blood and tumor, was significantly higher for malignant thyroid tumors than for benign nodules.

Germline V lookup: CDR1 SEHNR, CDR2 FQNEAQ (reference sequence). This CDR3 has 11 amino acids. V shed 7 bases and J shed 6 bases, with 7 bases lying between them. The receptor was isolated from a female donor with papillary thyroid cancer or a benign thyroid nodule (not recorded which). Some clones in this sample may be carry-over from other donors' samples. The source material was blood. The chain joins TRBV7-9 to TRBJ2-1, with D unresolved. The CDR3 nucleotides are TGTGCCAGCACATGGTCCAATGAGCAGTTCTTC. Translating gives CASTWSNEQFF.